This TCR beta chain comes out of a study of T cells in Graves' hyperthyroidism and ophthalmopathy. Study results and limitations: Stable hyperthyroidism was told apart from ophthalmopathy by a model built on 13 V-J features. The model identified upcoming ophthalmopathy a median approximately six months ahead of onset.

On this clonotype: Its specificity is not known.

Exclusion followed for patients with uncontrolled infection, other autoimmune disease, pregnancy or lactation. In germline, CDR1 is LGHNA, CDR2 YSLEER. Trimming shortened V by 1 base and J by 0 bases, and 6 bases separated the two germline ends. The CDR3 is made up of 14 amino acids. TCR beta CDR3 regions were amplified from RNA transcripts. First-round RT-PCR with HTBI primers amplified the TCR CDR3 region. MiXCR, applied by TCRdb to the multiplex PCR reads, yields one record per CDR3 protein. Among roughly 500,000 distinct CDR3 sequences listed, around 45% were seen once. The specimen sequenced was peripheral blood or thyroid tissue (not recorded which). The V gene is TRBV4-3, the J gene TRBJ1-2; no definite D call. This receptor was taken from an adult woman with Graves' disease, either hyperthyroidism or ophthalmopathy (not recorded which). DNA of the CDR3: TGCGCCAGCAGCCAAGCTCCAGCTAACTATGGCTACACCTTC. It codes for CASSQAPANYGYTF.